In this sample, the clone carrying this T cell receptor beta chain turned up many times. Healthy Caucasians supplied all donations. This specimen comes from a study of identical twins. Template switching added a universal primer site, and cDNA bore unique molecular identifiers. TCRdb reprocessed the 5' RACE reads with MiXCR, giving one entry per CDR3 protein. The table includes 450,000 to 650,000 distinct CDR3 sequences, around 15% detected once. Germline V gene sequence: CDR1 KGHDR, CDR2 SFDVKD. This CDR3 is 11 amino acids long. V lost 5 bases and J 5 bases, leaving 2 bases between the germline ends. This sample also appeared in a second study, on yellow fever vaccine responses in identical twins.

This TCR was sampled from a young woman in good health. The chain uses TRBV24-1 and TRBJ2-2; D is unclear. Sequencing input: CD4+ T cells sorted from blood. This CDR3 reads CATSVTGELFF. CDR3 nucleotide sequence: TGTGCCACCAGTGTGACCGGGGAGCTGTTTTTT.